This T cell receptor beta chain was identified in a study of CD8 T cells in ankylosing spondylitis. Study-level findings and limits: Clones linked to the disease showed a CD8+ phenotype. They occurred at relatively low frequencies in peripheral blood. Reactive arthritis synovial fluid and blood were previously reported to contain some motif variants. One TCR beta motif, made up of eight highly homologous variants, appeared characteristic of ankylosing spondylitis blood.

V was clipped by 3 bases and J by 3 bases, with 11 bases between them. The CDR3 spans 14 residues. TCR beta libraries were made by quantitative 5'-RACE with molecular barcodes. MiXCR, run by TCRdb on the 5' RACE reads, gives a single entry per CDR3 protein. The table includes 200,000 to 250,000 distinct CDR3 sequences, approximately 8.4% detected once. This clonotype showed up many times. As yet, its antigen is unknown. The clonotype originates from a female donor with ankylosing spondylitis or in good health (not recorded which). The specimen was blood, either unsorted or a sorted T cell fraction (not recorded which). The gene calls are TRBV12-3 or TRBV12-4 and TRBJ1-1; no clear D gene. The CDR3 spells CASSFGVKDTEAFF. The DNA for the CDR3 is TGTGCCAGCAGTTTTGGGGTGAAGGACACTGAAGCTTTCTTT.